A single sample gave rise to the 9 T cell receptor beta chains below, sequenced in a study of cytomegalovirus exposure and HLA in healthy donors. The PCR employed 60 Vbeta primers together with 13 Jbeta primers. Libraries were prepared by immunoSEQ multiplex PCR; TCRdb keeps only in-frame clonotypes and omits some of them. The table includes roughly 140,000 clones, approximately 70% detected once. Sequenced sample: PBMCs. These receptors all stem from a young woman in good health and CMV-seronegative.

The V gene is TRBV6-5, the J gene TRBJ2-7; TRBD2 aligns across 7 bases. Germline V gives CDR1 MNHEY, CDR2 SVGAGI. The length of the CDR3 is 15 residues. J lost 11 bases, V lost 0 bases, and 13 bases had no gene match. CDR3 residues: CASSYSWKREGVEYF. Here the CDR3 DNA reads TGTGCCAGCAGTTACTCCTGGAAGCGGGAAGGGGTGGAGTACTTC.

In nucleotides, the CDR3 is TGTGCCATCAGTGAGTTGGCAGGGGAGAATGAAAAACTGTTTTTT. This encodes CAISELAGENEKLFF. The chain carries TRBV10-3 and TRBJ1-4, with a possible D match to TRBD1 (6 bases). The CDR3 is 15 residues long. Germline CDR1 ENHRY, CDR2 SYGVKD. V lost 1 base and J lost 5, with 11 bases in between.

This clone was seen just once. CDR3 sequence: CASSYTVGGPEQYF. The CDR3 nucleotides are TGTGCCAGCAGTTACACGGTGGGGGGGCCTGAGCAGTACTTC. The rearrangement joins TRBV6-5 to TRBJ2-7, with TRBD2 as a possible D gene (7 bases). Trimming stripped 2 bases from V and 7 bases from J, with 15 bases between. There are 14 residues in the CDR3. CDR1 is MNHEY, CDR2 SVGAGI, per germline.

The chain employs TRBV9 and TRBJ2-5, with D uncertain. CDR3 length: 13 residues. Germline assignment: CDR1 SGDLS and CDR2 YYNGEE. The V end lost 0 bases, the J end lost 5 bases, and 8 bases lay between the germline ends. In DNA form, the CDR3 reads TGTGCCAGCAGCGTAGCTGGCTTCGAGACCCAGTACTTC. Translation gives CASSVAGFETQYF.

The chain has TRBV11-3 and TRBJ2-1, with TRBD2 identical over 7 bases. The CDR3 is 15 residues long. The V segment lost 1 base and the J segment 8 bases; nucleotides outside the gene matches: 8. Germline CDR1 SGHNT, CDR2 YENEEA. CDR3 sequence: CASSLGSRGRDEQFF. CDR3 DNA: TGTGCCAGCAGCTTAGGGTCGCGGGGGAGGGATGAGCAGTTCTTC.

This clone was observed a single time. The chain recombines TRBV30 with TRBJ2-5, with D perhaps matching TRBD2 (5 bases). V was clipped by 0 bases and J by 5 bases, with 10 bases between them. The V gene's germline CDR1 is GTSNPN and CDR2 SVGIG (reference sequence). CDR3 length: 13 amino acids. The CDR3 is CAWSVQGSETQYF. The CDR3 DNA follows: TGTGCCTGGAGTGTACAAGGGAGTGAGACCCAGTACTTC.

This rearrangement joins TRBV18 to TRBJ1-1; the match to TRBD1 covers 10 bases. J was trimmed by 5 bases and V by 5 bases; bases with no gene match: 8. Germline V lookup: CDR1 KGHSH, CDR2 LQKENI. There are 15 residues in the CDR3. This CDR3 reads CASSARQGAETEAFF. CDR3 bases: TGTGCCAGCTCAGCCCGACAGGGGGCTGAGACTGAAGCTTTCTTT. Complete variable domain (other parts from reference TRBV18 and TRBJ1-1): NAGVMQNPRHLVRRRGQEARLRCSPMKGHSHVYWYRQLPEEGLKFMVYLQKENIIDESGMPKERFSAEFPKEGPSILRIQQVVRGDSAAYFCASSARQGAETEAFFGQGTRLTVV.

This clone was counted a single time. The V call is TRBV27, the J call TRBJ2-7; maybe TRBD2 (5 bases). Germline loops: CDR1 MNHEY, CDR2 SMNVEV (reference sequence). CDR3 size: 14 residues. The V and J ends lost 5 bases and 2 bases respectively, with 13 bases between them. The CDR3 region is CASSRVGDPYEQYF. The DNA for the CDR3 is TGTGCCAGCAGTAGGGTGGGAGACCCCTACGAGCAGTACTTC.

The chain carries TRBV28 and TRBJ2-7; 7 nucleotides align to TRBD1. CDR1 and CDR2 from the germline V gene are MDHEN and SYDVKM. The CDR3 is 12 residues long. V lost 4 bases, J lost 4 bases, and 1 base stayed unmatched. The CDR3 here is CASSSGQYEQYV. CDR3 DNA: TGTGCCAGCAGTTCGGGACAGTACGAGCAGTACGTC.